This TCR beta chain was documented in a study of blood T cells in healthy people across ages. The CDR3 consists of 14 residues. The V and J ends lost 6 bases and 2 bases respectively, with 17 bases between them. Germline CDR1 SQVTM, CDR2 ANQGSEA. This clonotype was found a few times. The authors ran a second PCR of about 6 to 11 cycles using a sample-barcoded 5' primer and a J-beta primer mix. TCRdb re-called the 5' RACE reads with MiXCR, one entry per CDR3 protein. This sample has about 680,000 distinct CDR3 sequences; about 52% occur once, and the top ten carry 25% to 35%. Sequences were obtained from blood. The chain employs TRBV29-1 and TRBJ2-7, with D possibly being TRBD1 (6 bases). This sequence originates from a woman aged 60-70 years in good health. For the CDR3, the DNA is TGCAGCGTACTCGCCCCGACAGGCACCTACGAGCAGTACTTC. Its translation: CSVLAPTGTYEQYF.